The 8 T cell receptor beta chains below all came from one sample that was sequenced in a study of cytomegalovirus exposure and HLA in healthy donors. The primer mix had 60 Vbeta and 13 Jbeta primers. Assay: immunoSEQ multiplex PCR; the TCRdb copy retains only in-frame clones and omits some. This sample yields fewer than 150,000 clones, of which approximately 61% are seen a single time; roughly 1.7% belongs to the top ten. The sequencing sample was made of PBMCs. The source is a human donor in good health.

This rearrangement joins TRBV9 to TRBJ1-6, with 7 positions matching TRBD1. The CDR3 spans 16 residues. With 2 bases clipped from V and 7 bases from J, the junction kept 9 bases outside the gene matches. CDR1 and CDR2 from the germline V gene are SGDLS and YYNGEE. CDR3: CASSVEGRGLNSPLHF. CDR3 DNA sequence: TGTGCCAGCAGCGTCGAGGGCAGGGGGTTGAATTCACCCCTCCACTTT.

V is TRBV6-1 and J is TRBJ2-7; possible D gene TRBD2, 7 bases. V was trimmed by 8 bases and J by 7 bases, leaving 21 bases between them. CDR3 size: 14 residues. Germline CDR1 reads MNHNS; CDR2 reads SASEGT. CDR3 protein: CASLLGGGLEEQYF. For the CDR3, the DNA is TGTGCCAGCCTCCTTGGGGGGGGGCTGGAGGAGCAGTACTTC.

V gene TRBV5-5 combines with J gene TRBJ2-1; the D is unclear. V dropped 3 bases and J dropped 5 bases, with 9 bases sitting between them. CDR1 and CDR2 from the germline V gene are SGHKS and YYEKEE (reference sequence). This CDR3 region has 13 residues. The CDR3 is CASSSGPNNEQFF. Here the CDR3 DNA reads TGTGCCAGCAGCTCCGGTCCCAACAATGAGCAGTTCTTC. Full variable domain (outside the CDR3, taken from reference TRBV5-5 and TRBJ2-1): DAGVTQSPTHLIKTRGQQVTLRCSPISGHKSVSWYQQVLGQGPQFIFQYYEKEERGRGNFPDRFSARQFPNYSSELNVNALLLGDSALYLCASSSGPNNEQFFGPGTRLTVL.

This chain links TRBV4-1 with TRBJ1-1; the D gene is possibly TRBD1 (5 bases). The CDR3 runs 17 residues. Germline V gene data show CDR1 as MGHRA and CDR2 as YSYEKL. The V and J ends lost 1 base and 5 bases respectively, with 20 bases between them. As DNA, the CDR3 is TGCGCCAGCAGCCAAGGCAGGCAGGCCCGCCGGGGGACTGAAGCTTTCTTT. As protein: CASSQGRQARRGTEAFF.

The CDR3 loop reads CASSGTSGSYEQYF. The CDR3 DNA is TGCGCCAGCAGTGGCACTAGCGGGTCCTACGAGCAGTACTTC. This chain joins TRBV10-1 and TRBJ2-7, with 9 nucleotides matching TRBD2. The CDR3 spans 14 residues. Looked up from germline, CDR1 is WNHNN and CDR2 is SYGVQD (reference sequence). The ends lost 4 bases at V and 1 base at J; junction bases unmatched: 2.

The genes are TRBV6-5 and TRBJ2-7, with TRBD2 matching over 9 bases. The CDR3 length is 14 residues. Germline V gene lookup returns CDR1 MNHEY and CDR2 SVGAGI. Trimming took 6 bases from V and 7 from J; bases not matched to a gene: 10. The DNA of the CDR3 is TGTGCCAGCAGGTTAGCGGGAGCATTAAGGGAGCAGTACTTC. Its protein is CASRLAGALREQYF.

The chain joins TRBV18 to TRBJ2-7; D is possibly TRBD1 (5 bases). CDR1 and CDR2 from the germline V gene are KGHSH and LQKENI. This CDR3 comprises 14 residues. Trimming removed 5 bases from V and 3 bases from J, with 14 bases in between. The DNA for the CDR3 is TGTGCCAGCTCATTAAAGGGGAACATCTACGAGCAGTACTTC. Amino acids: CASSLKGNIYEQYF.

This chain connects TRBV2 to TRBJ1-5, with a weak D call TRBD1 (5 bases). The CDR3 spans 14 residues. The germline CDR1 and CDR2 sequences are SNHLY and FYNNEI. V was cut by 3 bases and J by 2 bases, with 8 bases left in between. The CDR3 region is CASSEGGGNQPQHF. CDR3 DNA: TGTGCCAGCAGTGAGGGGGGTGGCAATCAGCCCCAGCATTTT.